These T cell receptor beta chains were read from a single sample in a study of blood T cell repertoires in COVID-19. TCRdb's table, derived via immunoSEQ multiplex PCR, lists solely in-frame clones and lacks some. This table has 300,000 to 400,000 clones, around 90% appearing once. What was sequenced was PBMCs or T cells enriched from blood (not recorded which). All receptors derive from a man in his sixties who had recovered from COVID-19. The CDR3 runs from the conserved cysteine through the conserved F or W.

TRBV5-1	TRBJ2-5	CASSLRLGETQYF
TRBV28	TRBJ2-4	CASTQTGRGPKNIQYF
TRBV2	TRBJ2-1	CASSQRQSSYNEQFF
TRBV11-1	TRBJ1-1	CASSFHYTGNTEAFF
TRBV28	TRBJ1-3	CASRVEGIPGNTIYF
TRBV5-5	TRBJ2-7	CASSEGQGEVYEQYF
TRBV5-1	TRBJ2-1	CASSLRLAVYNEQFF
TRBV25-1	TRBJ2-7	CASRGTARSYEQYF
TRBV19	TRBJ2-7	CASSIGAAEQYF
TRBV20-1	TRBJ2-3	CSASPPGQGTDTQYF
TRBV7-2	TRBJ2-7	CASKLLGGYEQYF
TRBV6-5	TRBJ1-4	CASSYSYFEKLFF
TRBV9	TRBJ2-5	CASSWTTLGETQYF
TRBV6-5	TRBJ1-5	CASRGQGSGNQPQHF
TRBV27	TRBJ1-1	CASSLIRQGEAFF
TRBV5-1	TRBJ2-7	CASSLVAGGYEQYF
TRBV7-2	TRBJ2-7	CASSLSGGLDEQYF
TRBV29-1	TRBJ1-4	CSVEETGERANEKLFF
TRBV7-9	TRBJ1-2	CASSLGTGNGYTF
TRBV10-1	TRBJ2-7	CASSEAGGLDEQYF
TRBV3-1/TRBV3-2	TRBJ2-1	CASSQDQAGGPRNEQFF
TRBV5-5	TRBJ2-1	CASSFPGLAGGTYNEQFF
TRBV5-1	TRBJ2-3	CASSRGTSGTSTDTQYF
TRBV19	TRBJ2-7	CATSIVQGIVYEQYF
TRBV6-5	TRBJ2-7	CASSSPDTLEQYF
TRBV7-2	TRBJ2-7	CASSPPRQGTNEQYF
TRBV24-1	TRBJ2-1	CATSDSGTRSDEQFF
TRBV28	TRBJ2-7	CASSFPGTPNEQYF
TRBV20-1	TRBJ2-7	CSASLAGAYYEQYF
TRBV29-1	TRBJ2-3	CSVSTVSPFTDTQYF
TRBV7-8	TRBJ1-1	CASSDYNGNTEAFF
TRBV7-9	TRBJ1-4	CASSLPDGLNEKLFF
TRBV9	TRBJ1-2	CASSVVGQGYGYTF
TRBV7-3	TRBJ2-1	CASSPLAGDYNEQFF
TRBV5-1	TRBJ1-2	CASSPGVQGYGYTF
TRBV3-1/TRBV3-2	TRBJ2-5	CASSPWTGQETQYF
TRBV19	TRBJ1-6	CASRPSDRANSPLHF
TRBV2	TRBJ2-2	CASSPDTGELFF
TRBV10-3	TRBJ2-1	CAIKDTYNEQFF
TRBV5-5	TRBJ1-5	CASSLNFADSNQPQHF
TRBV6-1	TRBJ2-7	CASSDQGAYEQYF
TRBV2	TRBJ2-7	CASSGQVISYEQYF
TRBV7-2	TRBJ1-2	CASSLEGGDRVSYGYTF
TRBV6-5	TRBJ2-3	CATRTSGYTQYF
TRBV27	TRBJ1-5	CASSLRGGLDSNQPQHF
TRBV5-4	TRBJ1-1	CASSETLYTEAFF
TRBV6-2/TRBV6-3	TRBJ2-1	CASSPGALPNNEQFF